These 30 T cell receptor beta chains came from one sample sequenced in a study of shared clonotypes between healthy human individuals. The data were produced by immunoSEQ multiplex PCR, yet TCRdb's version contains in-frame clones alone and is incomplete. The data show millions of clones, around 90% seen once. Sequencing was performed on naive CD4+ T cells sorted from blood. Subset: CD45RA+ positively selected. Every receptor here comes from a young man in good health.

This clone was seen only once. Other DNA sequences of this sample code for an identical CDR3. The gene calls are TRBV7-9 and TRBJ1-1; the D is unclear. V lost 0 bases to trimming and J lost 0 bases, with 2 bases between them. The CDR3 consists of 13 residues. Germline-derived CDR1 and CDR2 are SEHNR and FQNEAQ (reference sequence). The CDR3 DNA reads as TGTGCCAGCAGCTTAGCCATGAACACTGAAGCTTTCTTT. It translates to CASSLAMNTEAFF. Full variable domain (rest looked up from reference TRBV7-9 and TRBJ1-1): DTGVSQNPRHKITKRGQNVTFRCDPISEHNRLYWYRQTLGQGPEFLTYFQNEAQLEKSRLLSDRFSAERPKGSFSTLEIQRTEQGDSAMYLCASSLAMNTEAFFGQGTRLTVV.

This clone was observed once. Within the sample, other DNA sequences also encode this same CDR3. V is TRBV18 and J is TRBJ2-5; D is undetermined. Germline V gives CDR1 KGHSH, CDR2 LQKENI. The ends were cut back, 0 bases at V and 2 bases at J, with 7 bases in the middle. CDR3 length equals 14 residues. The CDR3 bases are TGTGCCAGCTCACCACCTGTAGGGCAAGAGACCCAGTACTTC. It yields the protein CASSPPVGQETQYF. Drawing the rest from reference TRBV18 and TRBJ2-5, the complete variable domain is NAGVMQNPRHLVRRRGQEARLRCSPMKGHSHVYWYRQLPEEGLKFMVYLQKENIIDESGMPKERFSAEFPKEGPSILRIQQVVRGDSAAYFCASSPPVGQETQYFGPGTRLLVL.

V usage is TRBV7-9 and J usage is TRBJ1-1, with D possibly matching TRBD1 (6 bases). CDR3 length equals 16 residues. Trimming removed 0 bases from V and 2 bases from J, with 13 bases in between. The germline CDR1 and CDR2 sequences are SEHNR and FQNEAQ (reference sequence). This CDR3 reads CASSLAVTGTNTEAFF. CDR3 DNA sequence: TGTGCCAGCAGCTTAGCGGTGACAGGTACCAACACTGAAGCTTTCTTT.

V and J are TRBV6-5 and TRBJ1-6, with 10 bases identical to TRBD1. Germline CDR1 MNHEY, CDR2 SVGAGI. J gave up 5 bases and V 10 bases, and 5 bases lay outside the gene matches. CDR3 size: 14 residues. CDR3 nucleotide sequence: TGTGCCACGGGGACAGGGGATAATAATTCACCCCTCCACTTT. The encoded protein is CATGTGDNNSPLHF.

This chain links TRBV27 with TRBJ1-6, with 12 bases that match TRBD1. This CDR3 comprises 14 residues. Germline V gene sequence: CDR1 MNHEY, CDR2 SMNVEV (reference sequence). V dropped 4 bases and J dropped 10; count of bases not matched to a gene: 2. The CDR3: CASSWDRGRSPLHF. The CDR3 DNA is TGTGCCAGCAGTTGGGACAGGGGGCGATCACCCCTCCACTTT.

In its sample, this clone was seen once. This chain joins TRBV30 and TRBJ2-2; D not certain. Germline assignment: CDR1 GTSNPN and CDR2 SVGIG (reference sequence). V shed 2 bases and J shed 6 bases, with 10 bases lying between them. CDR3 length equals 13 residues. The CDR3 region is CAWSSQIAGELFF. In nucleotides, the CDR3 is TGTGCCTGGAGTTCACAGATAGCCGGGGAGCTGTTTTTT.

V is TRBV14 and J is TRBJ1-2, with a weak D call TRBD1 (6 bases). The germline V and J ends were trimmed by 4 bases and 4 bases, with 10 bases remaining between them. This CDR3 region has 13 residues. Germline V gives CDR1 SGHDN, CDR2 FVKESK. CDR3 bases: TGTGCCAGCAGCCGGACAGAAGGCTATGGCTACACCTTC. It specifies CASSRTEGYGYTF.

This rearrangement joins TRBV5-6 to TRBJ1-2; D uncertain. Looked up from germline, CDR1 is SGHDT and CDR2 is YYEEEE. V gave up 3 bases and J gave up 2 bases, with 2 bases separating them. The CDR3 totals 11 residues. The CDR3: CASSWNYGYTF. The CDR3, as DNA: TGTGCCAGCAGCTGGAACTATGGCTACACCTTC.

About this clone itself: The same CDR3 arises from other DNA sequences in this sample as well. The chain recombines TRBV5-4 with TRBJ1-3; D not resolved. V shed 0 bases and J shed 4 bases, with 5 bases lying between them. The CDR3 spans 13 residues. From germline, CDR1 is SGHNT and CDR2 YYREEE (reference sequence). The CDR3 region has the DNA TGTGCCAGCAGCTTGGAAGGAGGAAACACCATATATTTT. It encodes CASSLEGGNTIYF.

V usage is TRBV6-1 and J usage is TRBJ2-4; the match to TRBD1 covers 8 bases. Germline trimming cut 4 bases from V and 0 bases from J; bases unmatched to any gene: 5. The CDR3 is 16 residues long. Germline lookup yields CDR1 MNHNS and CDR2 SASEGT. This CDR3 is CASSGTGGKAKNIQYF. As DNA, the CDR3 is TGTGCCAGCAGTGGTACAGGGGGTAAAGCCAAAAACATTCAGTACTTC.

As regards this clone: The same CDR3 can be traced to other DNA sequences in this sample. In nucleotides, the CDR3 is TGCGCCAGCAGCTGGGGGGTAGGGCAAGAGACCCAGTACTTC. Its translation is CASSWGVGQETQYF. The V and J genes are TRBV5-1 and TRBJ2-5, with D maybe TRBD2 (6 bases). The CDR3 covers 14 residues. Germline CDR1 and CDR2: SGHRS and YFSETQ. The V end lost 3 bases, the J end lost 2 bases, and 11 bases lay between the germline ends.

Comments on this clone: The junction shows a germline mismatch at one end, possibly a read error. The chain couples TRBV2 to TRBJ2-7; D may correspond to TRBD1 or TRBD2 (5 bases each). Germline CDR1 and CDR2: SNHLY and FYNNEI. This CDR3 is 11 amino acids long. CDR3 sequence: CASSEGETSRF. In DNA, the CDR3 is TGTGCCAGCAGTGAGGGGGAAACAAGCCGGTTC.

The chain couples TRBV4-3 to TRBJ2-1; TRBD2 matches 8 bases. The J segment lost 9 bases and the V segment lost 3 bases, leaving 13 bases of the junction unmatched. CDR3 length: 16 residues. From germline, CDR1 is LGHNA and CDR2 YSLEER. CDR3 in amino acids: CASSHDVSSGATEQFF. Here the CDR3 DNA reads TGCGCCAGCAGCCACGACGTTAGTAGCGGGGCTACTGAGCAGTTCTTC.

This chain connects TRBV4-1 to TRBJ1-2, with TRBD1 as a possible D gene (6 bases). The germline V gene encodes CDR1 MGHRA and CDR2 YSYEKL. V lost 6 bases and J lost 4, with 12 bases in between. The CDR3 covers 13 residues. The CDR3 DNA follows: TGCGCCAGCAGGGGGGCCTTGCTCTATGGCTACACCTTC. Translating it yields CASRGALLYGYTF.

V and J are TRBV6-5 and TRBJ2-1, with 8 bases aligning to TRBD2. Trimming cost V 2 bases and J 9 bases; bases outside gene matches: 3. The CDR3 is 13 residues long. CDR1 MNHEY and CDR2 SVGAGI come from the germline V gene. CDR3 in DNA: TGTGCCAGCAGTTACGCGGGGGGAGGTGAGCAGTTCTTC. Protein sequence: CASSYAGGGEQFF.

DNA of the CDR3: TGCGCCAGCAGCTTGGTTGTCTCGGGCCCGGGGACTGGAGCCTACGAGCAGTACTTC. Translation gives CASSLVVSGPGTGAYEQYF. The chain links TRBV5-1 to TRBJ2-7; D may be TRBD2 (6 bases). The V gene lost 0 bases and the J gene lost 2 bases, with 24 bases spanning the gap. Per the germline V gene, CDR1 is SGHRS and CDR2 is YFSETQ. There are 19 residues in the CDR3.

This clone has a handful of counts. The chain uses TRBV7-3 and TRBJ1-1, with D unclear. Germline CDR1 and CDR2: SGHTA and FQGTGA. The ends were cut back, 3 bases at V and 5 bases at J, with 10 bases in the middle. This CDR3 is 13 amino acids long. In DNA, the CDR3 is TGTGCCAGCAGCTTCGATAGCGTGACTGAAGCTTTCTTT. This gives the protein CASSFDSVTEAFF.

Here the CDR3 reads CASSLTDYNSPLHF. Here the CDR3 DNA reads TGTGCCAGCAGCCTAACAGATTATAATTCACCCCTCCACTTT. The V and J genes are TRBV7-9 and TRBJ1-6; D is unresolved. The CDR3 consists of 14 residues. With 5 bases removed from V and 4 bases from J, the gap between germline ends came to 9 bases. The germline V gene has CDR1 SEHNR and CDR2 FQNEAQ (reference sequence).

This sequence joins TRBV5-1 and TRBJ1-2; 8 bases agree with TRBD1. CDR1 and CDR2 (germline): SGHRS, YFSETQ. There are 16 residues in the CDR3. J was trimmed by 1 base and V by 6 bases; bases with no gene match: 11. The CDR3 nucleotides are TGCGCCAGCAACCCTGGGGCAGGGGGCAGTAACTATGGCTACACCTTC. Translated: CASNPGAGGSNYGYTF.

The V gene is TRBV4-2, the J gene TRBJ2-7, with 10 bases that match TRBD2. V was clipped by 0 bases and J by 2 bases; unmatched bases: 10. The CDR3 sequence is 18 residues long. The germline V gene encodes CDR1 LGHNA and CDR2 YNFKEQ. The CDR3 spells CASSQEGLAGAAAYEQYF. In DNA, the CDR3 is TGTGCCAGCAGCCAAGAAGGGCTAGCGGGGGCAGCGGCCTACGAGCAGTACTTC.

This sequence joins TRBV7-9 and TRBJ1-1; D unclear. The germline CDR1 and CDR2 sequences are SEHNR and FQNEAQ (reference sequence). V lost 5 bases and J lost 9, with 7 bases in between. The CDR3 is made up of 10 amino acids. CDR3 sequence: CASSPRKAFF. CDR3 in DNA: TGTGCCAGCAGCCCCAGGAAAGCTTTCTTT.

The chain recombines TRBV4-1 with TRBJ2-1; TRBD2 agrees at 8 bases. The CDR3 spans 16 residues. The trim removed 0 bases at V and 7 bases at J, leaving 8 bases unmatched. Germline V lookup: CDR1 MGHRA, CDR2 YSYEKL. The CDR3, as DNA: TGCGCCAGCAGCCAAGATCTCAGCGGGGGAGGGAATGAGCAGTTCTTC. Protein product: CASSQDLSGGGNEQFF.

The chain uses TRBV5-1 and TRBJ1-3; weak D call: TRBD1 (5 bases). The germline V and J ends were trimmed by 1 base and 3 bases, with 17 bases remaining between them. The CDR3 spans 17 residues. Germline V gives CDR1 SGHRS, CDR2 YFSETQ. CDR3 region: CASSLTFTGTIGNTIYF. CDR3 in DNA: TGCGCCAGCAGCTTGACTTTTACAGGAACAATTGGAAACACCATATATTTT. The full variable domain, completed using reference TRBV5-1 and TRBJ1-3, is KAGVTQTPRYLIKTRGQQVTLSCSPISGHRSVSWYQQTPGQGLQFLFEYFSETQRNKGNFPGRFSGRQFSNSRSEMNVSTLELGDSALYLCASSLTFTGTIGNTIYFGEGSWLTVV.

V and J are TRBV9 and TRBJ2-5, with D possibly TRBD2 on 5 matching bases. Germline assignment: CDR1 SGDLS and CDR2 YYNGEE. V lost 4 bases to trimming and J lost 1 base, with 11 bases between them. This CDR3 contains 14 residues. CDR3 nucleotide sequence: TGTGCCAGCAGCACGACTATCCTCCAAGAGACCCAGTACTTC. Translation: CASSTTILQETQYF.

In the case of this clone: This sample includes further DNA sequences coding for the same CDR3. The chain couples TRBV7-2 to TRBJ2-7; TRBD1 matches at 12 bases. Trimming removed 5 bases from V and 3 bases from J; junction bases left unmatched: 5. The CDR3 extends over 15 amino acids. CDR1 is SGHTA, CDR2 FQGNSA, per germline. CDR3: CASSKGQGAIYEQYF. CDR3 nucleotides: TGTGCCAGCAGCAAGGGACAGGGGGCGATCTACGAGCAGTACTTC.

The chain has TRBV6-1 and TRBJ1-4; D is unclear. The CDR3 runs 15 residues. Trimming took off 3 bases at V and 7 bases at J, with 15 bases between the two ends. The germline gives CDR1 MNHNS, CDR2 SASEGT. CDR3 sequence: CASSDYPDGFEKLFF. In DNA form, the CDR3 reads TGTGCCAGCAGTGACTACCCGGACGGATTTGAAAAACTGTTTTTT.

The rearrangement joins TRBV4-1 to TRBJ2-2, with D possibly TRBD1 on 5 matching bases. CDR1 is MGHRA and CDR2 is YSYEKL in the germline V gene. Between the trimmed V and J ends, which lost 4 bases and 4 bases, there was a span of 16 bases. The CDR3 totals 16 residues. The CDR3: CASSLVRQGLTGELFF. The CDR3 DNA reads TGCGCCAGCAGCCTAGTCCGGCAGGGCCTCACCGGGGAGCTGTTTTTT.

V and J are TRBV5-5 and TRBJ1-2; D call uncertain. Germline CDR1 and CDR2: SGHKS and YYEKEE (reference sequence). Trimming removed 2 bases from V and 0 bases from J, with 5 bases in between. This CDR3 has 13 amino acids. The CDR3 bases are TGTGCCAGCAGCTTACAGCCTAACTATGGCTACACCTTC. The encoded protein is CASSLQPNYGYTF.

The table lists this clone with a count of one. The chain recombines TRBV7-2 with TRBJ2-3; D is perhaps TRBD1 or TRBD2 (5 bases each). Germline values: CDR1 SGHTA, CDR2 FQGNSA. The V and J ends lost 3 bases and 8 bases respectively, with 15 bases between them. This CDR3 is 14 amino acids long. In DNA form, the CDR3 reads TGTGCCAGCAGCTTGTCGCAGGGACCGAGTACGCAGTATTTT. It is translated as CASSLSQGPSTQYF.

The genes are TRBV19 and TRBJ1-6; the match to TRBD1 covers 7 bases. After removal of 3 bases from V and 6 bases from J, the junction contained 8 bases not matched to a gene. The CDR3 is 16 residues long. Looked up from germline, CDR1 is LNHDA and CDR2 is SQIVND (reference sequence). CDR3 bases: TGTGCCAGTAGTATTCCCGGACAGGCGCCTAATTCACCCCTCCACTTT. As protein: CASSIPGQAPNSPLHF.